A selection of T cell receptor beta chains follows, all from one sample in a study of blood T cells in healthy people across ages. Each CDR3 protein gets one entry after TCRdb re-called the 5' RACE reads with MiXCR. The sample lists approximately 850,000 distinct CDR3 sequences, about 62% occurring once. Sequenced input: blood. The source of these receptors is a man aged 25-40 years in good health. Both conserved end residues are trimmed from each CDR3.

SAILAGEQNIQY | TRBJ2-4 | TRBV20-1
ASSPISSREQF | TRBJ2-1 | TRBV7-9
ASSYGQGVGF | TRBJ2-1 | TRBV5-1
ASSFGGGVQF | TRBJ2-1 | TRBV7-9
ASTSSTEAF | TRBJ1-1 | TRBV12-3/TRBV12-4
ASNVGGGGQF | TRBJ2-1 | TRBV9
AWTGIHTDTQY | TRBJ2-3 | TRBV30
SAGEGGGYT | TRBJ1-2 | TRBV29-1
ASSPTRSVRYGYT | TRBJ1-2 | TRBV3-1
SGIYPGLAPSTDTQY | TRBJ2-3 | TRBV20-1
ASSKFGNQPQH | TRBJ1-5 | TRBV6-6
ASSLAGDTYNEQF | TRBJ2-1 | TRBV7-2
SVQISGANVLT | TRBJ2-6 | TRBV29-1
ASGPLRIAKNIQY | TRBJ2-4 | TRBV11-2
ASSGVGESEKLF | TRBJ1-4 | TRBV28
TSSLAPEGYTQY | TRBJ2-3 | TRBV7-2
ASSPGQALGTDTQY | TRBJ2-3 | TRBV5-1